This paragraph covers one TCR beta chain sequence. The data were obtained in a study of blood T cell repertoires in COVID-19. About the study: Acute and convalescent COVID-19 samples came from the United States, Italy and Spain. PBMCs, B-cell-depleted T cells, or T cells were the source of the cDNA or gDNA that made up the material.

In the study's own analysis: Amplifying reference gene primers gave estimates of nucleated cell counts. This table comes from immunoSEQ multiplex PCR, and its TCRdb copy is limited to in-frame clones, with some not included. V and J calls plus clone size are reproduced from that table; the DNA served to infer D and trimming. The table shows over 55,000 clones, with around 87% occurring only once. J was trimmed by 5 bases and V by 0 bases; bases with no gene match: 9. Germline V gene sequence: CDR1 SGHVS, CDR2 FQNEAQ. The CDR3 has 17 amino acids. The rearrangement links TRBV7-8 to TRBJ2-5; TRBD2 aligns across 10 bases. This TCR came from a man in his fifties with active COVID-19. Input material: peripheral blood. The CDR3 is CASSLARSGGAGETQYF. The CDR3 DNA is TGTGCCAGCAGCTTAGCTAGAAGCGGGGGGGCCGGTGAGACCCAGTACTTC.